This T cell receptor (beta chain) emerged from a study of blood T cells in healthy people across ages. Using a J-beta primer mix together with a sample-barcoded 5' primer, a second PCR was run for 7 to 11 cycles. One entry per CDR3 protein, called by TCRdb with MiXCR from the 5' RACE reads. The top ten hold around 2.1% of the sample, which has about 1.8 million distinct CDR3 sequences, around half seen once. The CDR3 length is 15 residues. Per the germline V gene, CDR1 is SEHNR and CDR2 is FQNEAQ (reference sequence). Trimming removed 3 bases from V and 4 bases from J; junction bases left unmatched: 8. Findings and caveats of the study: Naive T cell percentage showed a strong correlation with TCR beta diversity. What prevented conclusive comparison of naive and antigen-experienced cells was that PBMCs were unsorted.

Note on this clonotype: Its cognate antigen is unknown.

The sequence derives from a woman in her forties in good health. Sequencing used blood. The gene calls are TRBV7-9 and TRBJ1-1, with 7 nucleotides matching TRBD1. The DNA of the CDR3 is TGTGCCAGCAGCTTCAGGGGGACTTATAGCACTGAAGCTTTCTTT. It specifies CASSFRGTYSTEAFF.